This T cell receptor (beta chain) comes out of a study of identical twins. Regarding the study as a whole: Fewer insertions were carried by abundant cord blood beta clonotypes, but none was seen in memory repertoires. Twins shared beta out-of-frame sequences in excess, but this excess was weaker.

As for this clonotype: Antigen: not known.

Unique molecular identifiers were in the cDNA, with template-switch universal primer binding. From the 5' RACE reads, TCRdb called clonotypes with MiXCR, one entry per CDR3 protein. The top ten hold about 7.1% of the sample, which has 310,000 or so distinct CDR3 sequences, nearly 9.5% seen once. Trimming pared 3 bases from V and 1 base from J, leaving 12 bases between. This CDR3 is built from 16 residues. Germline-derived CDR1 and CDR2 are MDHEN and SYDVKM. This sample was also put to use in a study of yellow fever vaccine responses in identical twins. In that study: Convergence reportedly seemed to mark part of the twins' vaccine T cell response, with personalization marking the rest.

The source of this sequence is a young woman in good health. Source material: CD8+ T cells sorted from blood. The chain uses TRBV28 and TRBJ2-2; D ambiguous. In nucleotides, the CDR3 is TGTGCCAGCAGTTTTGACCCGCAGGAGAACACCGGGGAGCTGTTTTTT. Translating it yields CASSFDPQENTGELFF.